This TCR beta chain was documented in a study of response to subunit inactivated influenza vaccine. Points from the study as a whole: Authors proposed each seasonal influenza vaccination draws in few new T cells.

TCRdb re-derived calls from the RT-PCR reads in MiXCR, one entry per CDR3 protein. The data contain fewer than 700,000 distinct CDR3 sequences, roughly 13% of them seen just once; the ten biggest clones take up around 13%. Turning to this clonotype: As yet, its antigen is unknown.

This CDR3 spans 13 amino acids. V lost 4 bases to trimming and J lost 13 bases; unmatched junction nucleotides: 12. Looked up from germline, CDR1 is GTSNPN and CDR2 is SVGIG (reference sequence). V and J are TRBV30 and TRBJ2-1, with 8 positions matching TRBD1. The source material was PBMCs from blood, sampled about 40 days after vaccination. The TCR originated in a man aged 50 to 59 who received an inactivated influenza vaccine. CDR3 residues: CAWTLLKDRDQFF. CDR3 coding DNA: TGTGCCTGGACCCTGCTTAAGGACAGGGATCAGTTCTTC. Together with reference TRBV30 and TRBJ2-1, the CDR3 gives the full variable domain: SQTIHQWPATLVQPVGSPLSLECTVEGTSNPNLYWYRQAAGRGLQLLFYSVGIGQISSEVPQNLSASRPQDRQFILSSKKLLLSDSGFYLCAWTLLKDRDQFFGPGTRLTVL.